Listed below are T cell receptor beta chains from one sample, sequenced in a study of shared clonotypes between healthy human individuals. Profiling relied on immunoSEQ multiplex PCR, and the TCRdb table lists in-frame clones only, not all of them. The sample holds 2,500,000 or so clones, 90% to 95% seen once. Material: naive CD4+ T cells from PBMCs. These receptors were taken from a man between 18 and 29 years old in good health. Some clones in this sample may be carry-over from other donors' samples. The conserved cysteine and the conserved F or W are not part of the CDR3 here.

v_call	cdr3_length	cdr3_aa
TRBV18	11	ASSPTGNTEAF
TRBV30	12	AWGTGLISYEQY
TRBV29-1	9	SARRGDTQY
TRBV18	16	ASSPIAFGIGGADEQF
TRBV14	13	ASSKSTGTNTEAF
TRBV5-4	14	ASSSDLTAASYEQY
TRBV5-1	12	ASRLGQEPYEQY
TRBV7-2	12	ASSTMSGADTQY
TRBV7-2	12	ASSGGPDYNEQF
TRBV28	15	ASSLTPLGSLLYGYT
TRBV4-2	13	ASSQDPRVTDTQY
TRBV11-2	12	ASSPLGSYNEQF
TRBV29-1	10	SVGGMNTEAF
TRBV19	14	ASSMWTGTGPYGYT
TRBV25-1	13	ASSDPRDGSYEQY
TRBV5-1	11	ASSRDRVYEQF
TRBV5-4	13	ASSSPNRGYTEAF
TRBV14	12	ASSQDKFLGTQY
TRBV30	12	AWSQGPIYNEQF
TRBV6-5	12	ASSYWANTGELF
TRBV11-2	11	ASSLAAYNEQF
TRBV18	14	ASSPPRLAGDNEQY
TRBV28	10	ASSAEAYGYT
TRBV5-1	14	ASSLRRTTGANVLT
TRBV6-5	12	ASSYLGVYQPQH
TRBV5-1	16	ASSGGGRTSGPADTQY
TRBV27	14	ASITSPGPSNEKLF
TRBV9	13	ASSATGISGNTIY
TRBV27	11	ASSFWNTGELF
TRBV6-6	11	ASRRSPVETQY
TRBV9	13	ASSQAGSSYNEQF
TRBV30	12	AWNYPGGTDTQY
TRBV20-1	9	SASSPDNRY